Reported below is one T cell receptor beta chain. Genomic DNA of every subset was divided equally among multiple immunoSEQ plates. Per the original methods: Sequence data from immunoSEQ were junction-only and lacked quality scores; consequently, filtering differed. Profiled with immunoSEQ multiplex PCR; TCRdb holds only in-frame clones, not every one. The DNA gave D and trimming, while V, J and clone size come from that table. The sample includes about 460,000 clones, roughly four fifths of them seen just once. This sample was included in a study of shared clonotypes between healthy human individuals. The length of the CDR3 is 14 residues. Trimming took 4 bases from V and 7 from J; bases not matched to a gene: 4. CDR1 SGHTS and CDR2 YDEGEE come from the germline V gene.

The chain combines TRBV5-8 with TRBJ1-4, with 10 bases matching TRBD1. Source material: PBMCs. The receptor's source is a woman in her thirties or forties in good health. Some clones in this sample may be carry-over from other donors' samples. The CDR3 region is CASSRQGAFEKLFF. For the CDR3, the DNA is TGTGCCAGCAGCAGACAGGGGGCTTTTGAAAAACTGTTTTTT.